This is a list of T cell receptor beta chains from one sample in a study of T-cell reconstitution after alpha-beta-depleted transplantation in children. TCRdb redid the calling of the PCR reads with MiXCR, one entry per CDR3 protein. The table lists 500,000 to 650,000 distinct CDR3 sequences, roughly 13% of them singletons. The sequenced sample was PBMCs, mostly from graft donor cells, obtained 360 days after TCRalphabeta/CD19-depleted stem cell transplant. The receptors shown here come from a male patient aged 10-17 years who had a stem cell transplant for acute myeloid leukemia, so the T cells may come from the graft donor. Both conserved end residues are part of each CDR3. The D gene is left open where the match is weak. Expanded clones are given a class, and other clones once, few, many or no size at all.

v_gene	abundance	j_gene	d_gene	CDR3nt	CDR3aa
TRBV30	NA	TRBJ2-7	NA	TGTGCCTGGGGACACTCTTACGAGCAGTACTTC	CAWGHSYEQYF
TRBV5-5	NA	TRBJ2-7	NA	TGTGCCAGCAGCTTGAGGCTGGGGAGGACCGAGCAGTACTTC	CASSLRLGRTEQYF
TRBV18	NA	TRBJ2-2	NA	TGTGCCAGCCAGAAGGGCCTCGCGAACACCGGGGAGCTGTTTTTT	CASQKGLANTGELFF
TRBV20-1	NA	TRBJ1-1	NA	TGCAGTGCTAGAGATTGGTCAGGGCGTCACACTGAAGCTTTCTTT	CSARDWSGRHTEAFF
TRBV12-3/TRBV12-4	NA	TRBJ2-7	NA	TGTGCCAGCCGTCTAGCCCTACTCTCCTACGAGCAGTACTTC	CASRLALLSYEQYF
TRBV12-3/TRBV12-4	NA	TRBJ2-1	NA	TGTGCCAGCATACGGACTAATGGGGACAATGAGCAGTTCTTC	CASIRTNGDNEQFF
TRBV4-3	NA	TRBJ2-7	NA	TGCGCCAGCAGCCATAACAGTGATCCACGGGAGCAGTACTTC	CASSHNSDPREQYF
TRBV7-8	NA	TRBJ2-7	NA	TGTGCCAGCAGCTTATATGCAGGGAACTACGAGCAGTACTTC	CASSLYAGNYEQYF
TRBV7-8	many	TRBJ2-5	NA	TGTGCCAGCAGCTCCCGGCGGTGGCCTAGATGGGAGACCCAGTACTTC	CASSSRRWPRWETQYF
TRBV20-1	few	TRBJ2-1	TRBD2	TGCAGTGTATCGGGAGGGAGCTCCTACAATGAGCAGTTCTTC	CSVSGGSSYNEQFF
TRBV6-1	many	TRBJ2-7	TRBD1	TGTGCCAGCAGTCAACCCCCGAAGGTGCAGGGGGCGTGGGAGCAGTACTTC	CASSQPPKVQGAWEQYF
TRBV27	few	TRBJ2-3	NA	TGTGCCAGCAAATATGCCCTGGAAGATACGCAGTATTTT	CASKYALEDTQYF
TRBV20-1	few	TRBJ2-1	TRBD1	TGCAGTGCTATCAGGGGGACGGGCTCCTACAATGAGCAGTTCTTC	CSAIRGTGSYNEQFF
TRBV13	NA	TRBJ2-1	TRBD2	TGTGCCAGCAGCTTCAGGTGGCGGGAGAGAACCTACAATGAGCAGTTCTTC	CASSFRWRERTYNEQFF
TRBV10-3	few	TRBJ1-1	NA	TGTGCCATCAGTGGAGGGCTAATGAACACTGAAGCTTTCTTT	CAISGGLMNTEAFF
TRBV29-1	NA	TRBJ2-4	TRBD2	TGCAGCGTTGCTAGTCTAGCGGGAGTGAACATTCAGTACTTC	CSVASLAGVNIQYF
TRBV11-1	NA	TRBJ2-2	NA	TGTGCCAGCCGATGGCAAGGGCCGTCTGCAATTACCGGGGAGCTGTTTTTT	CASRWQGPSAITGELFF
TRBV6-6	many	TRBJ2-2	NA	TGTGCCAGCAGTTACGAGAGGGAGCTGTTTTTT	CASSYERELFF
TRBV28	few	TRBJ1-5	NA	TGTGCCAGCAGCACGCCGGGACCTAGTGGCAATCAGCCCCAGCATTTT	CASSTPGPSGNQPQHF
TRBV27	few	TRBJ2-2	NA	TGTGCCAGCAGTTGGGCCCGGGGGGGGGAGCTGTTTTTT	CASSWARGGELFF
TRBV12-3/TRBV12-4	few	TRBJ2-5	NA	TGTGCCAGCAGTCTGGGAGGGGGCTGGGGAGAGACCCAGTACTTC	CASSLGGGWGETQYF
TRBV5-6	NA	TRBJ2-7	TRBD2	TGTGCCAGCAGAACCCTAGCGGGATTCCTCTACGAGCAGTACTTC	CASRTLAGFLYEQYF
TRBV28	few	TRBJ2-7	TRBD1	TGTGCCAGCAGTTGGGACAGGCGCACCGACTACGAGCAGTACTTC	CASSWDRRTDYEQYF
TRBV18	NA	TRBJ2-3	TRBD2	TGTGCCAGCTCACCTCCGGGACTAGAAAAGACAGATACGCAGTATTTT	CASSPPGLEKTDTQYF
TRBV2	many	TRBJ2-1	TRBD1	TGTGCCAGCAGTAATCGACAGGGGGCGAGTAATGAGCAGTTCTTC	CASSNRQGASNEQFF
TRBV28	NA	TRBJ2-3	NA	TGTGCCAGCAGTACTCCTTCAAGCACAGATACGCAGTATTTT	CASSTPSSTDTQYF
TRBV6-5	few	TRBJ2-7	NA	TGTGCCAGCAGTTACTCGCGGGACTCGTACTACGAGCAGTACTTC	CASSYSRDSYYEQYF
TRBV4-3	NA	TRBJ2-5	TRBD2	TGCGCCAGCAGCCAAGAGACCAGCGGGAAAGTTGAGACCCAGTACTTC	CASSQETSGKVETQYF
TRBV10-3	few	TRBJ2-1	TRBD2	TGTGCCATCAGCAATCGACTAGCGGATATTCGGAATGAGCAGTTCTTC	CAISNRLADIRNEQFF
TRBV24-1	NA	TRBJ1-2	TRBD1	TGTGCCACCAGTGATGGGGACAGGATCGCCTATGGCTACACCTTC	CATSDGDRIAYGYTF
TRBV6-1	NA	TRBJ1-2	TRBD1	TGTGCCAGCAGCAAAGGGTCAGGGACAGCTCGGTTGGGGAACTATGGCTACACCTTC	CASSKGSGTARLGNYGYTF
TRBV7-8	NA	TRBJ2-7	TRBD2	TGTGCCAGCAGCCCACTAGCGGGAGGCCTCTCCTACGAGCAGTACTTC	CASSPLAGGLSYEQYF
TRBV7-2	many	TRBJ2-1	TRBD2	TGTGCCAGCAGCTTATCGGGGGGTGAGCAGTTCTTC	CASSLSGGEQFF
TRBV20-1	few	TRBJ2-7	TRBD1	TGCAGTGCTAACAGGGGGCTGAGGGGATGGTACGAGCAGTACTTC	CSANRGLRGWYEQYF
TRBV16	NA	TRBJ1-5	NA	TGTGCCAGCAGCCCTCACTTGAGAATACAGACTTACAGGAGCAATCAGCCCCAGCATTTT	CASSPHLRIQTYRSNQPQHF
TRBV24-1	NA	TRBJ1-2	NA	TGTGCCACCAGTGACCCAGGGAGAGGAGGCTACACCTTC	CATSDPGRGGYTF
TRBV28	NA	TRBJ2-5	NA	TGTGCCAGCAGTGCAGGGGCCCAGTACTTC	CASSAGAQYF
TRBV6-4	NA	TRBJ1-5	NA	TGTGCCAGCAGTGACTGTGGACAGCAATATCAGCCCCAGCATTTT	CASSDCGQQYQPQHF
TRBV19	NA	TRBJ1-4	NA	TGTGCCAGTAGACCTTTACAGGCGACAGATGAAAAACTGTTTTTT	CASRPLQATDEKLFF
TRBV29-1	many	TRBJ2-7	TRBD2	TGCAGCGTTGAAGTTAGCGGGAGGAGGTACGAGCAGTACTTC	CSVEVSGRRYEQYF
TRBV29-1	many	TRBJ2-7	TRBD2	TGCAGCGTGACGGGGGGAGGCACCTACGAGCAGTACTTC	CSVTGGGTYEQYF
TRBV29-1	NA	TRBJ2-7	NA	TGCAGCGTTGTGGGGCAGAAAGTCTACGAGCAGTACTTC	CSVVGQKVYEQYF
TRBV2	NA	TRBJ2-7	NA	TGTGCCAGCAGTTTGGGCCGGAGCCTATCCTACGAGCAGTACTTC	CASSLGRSLSYEQYF
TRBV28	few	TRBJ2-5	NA	TGTGCCAGCAGTTTATTGGGGGACCCCCCCGTAGAGACCCAGTACTTC	CASSLLGDPPVETQYF
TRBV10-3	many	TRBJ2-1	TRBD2	TGTGCCATCAGCACCTCTAGCGGGAGGGCCGATGAGCAGTTCTTC	CAISTSSGRADEQFF
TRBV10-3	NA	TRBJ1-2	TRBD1	TGTGCCATCAGTGGACGGGACAGTAGGGCCTATGGCTACACCTTC	CAISGRDSRAYGYTF
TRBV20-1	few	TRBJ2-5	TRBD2	TGCAGTGCTCGACTAGCGCCTATGTTCTACCAAGAGACCCAGTACTTC	CSARLAPMFYQETQYF
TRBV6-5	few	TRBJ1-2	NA	TGTGCCAGCAGTTTATCACCCGACATTAACTATGGCTACACCTTC	CASSLSPDINYGYTF
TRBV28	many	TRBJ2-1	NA	TGTGCCAGCAGTTCCATACGGACTGGTAATGAGCAGTTCTTC	CASSSIRTGNEQFF
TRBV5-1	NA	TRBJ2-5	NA	TGCGCCAGCACCCGAAACAATCAGCGGCAAGAGACCCAGTACTTC	CASTRNNQRQETQYF
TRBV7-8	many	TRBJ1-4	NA	TGTGCCAGCAGCACCCTTAGGCCTAATGAAAAACTGTTTTTT	CASSTLRPNEKLFF
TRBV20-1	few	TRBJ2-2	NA	TGCAGTGCCCTAACGGGGAGGGGGTACACCGGGGAGCTGTTTTTT	CSALTGRGYTGELFF
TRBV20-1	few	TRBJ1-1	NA	TGCAGTGCAGGACTCCCGGAGGCGGAAGCTTTTTTT	CSAGLPEAEAFF
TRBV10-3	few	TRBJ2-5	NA	TGTGCCATCAGTCCTCGGGCTACTTGGGAGACCCAGTACTTC	CAISPRATWETQYF